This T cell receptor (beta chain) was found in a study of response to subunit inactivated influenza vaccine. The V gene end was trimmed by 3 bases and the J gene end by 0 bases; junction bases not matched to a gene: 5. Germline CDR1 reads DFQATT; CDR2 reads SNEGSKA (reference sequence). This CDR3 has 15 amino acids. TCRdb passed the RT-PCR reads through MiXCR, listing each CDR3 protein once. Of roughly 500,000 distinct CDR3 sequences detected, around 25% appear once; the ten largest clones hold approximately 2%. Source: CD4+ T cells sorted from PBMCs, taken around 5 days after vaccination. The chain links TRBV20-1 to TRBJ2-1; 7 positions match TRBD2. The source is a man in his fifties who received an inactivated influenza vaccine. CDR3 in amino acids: CSARGLAASYNEQFF. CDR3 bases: TGCAGTGCTAGGGGGCTAGCGGCCTCCTACAATGAGCAGTTCTTC.